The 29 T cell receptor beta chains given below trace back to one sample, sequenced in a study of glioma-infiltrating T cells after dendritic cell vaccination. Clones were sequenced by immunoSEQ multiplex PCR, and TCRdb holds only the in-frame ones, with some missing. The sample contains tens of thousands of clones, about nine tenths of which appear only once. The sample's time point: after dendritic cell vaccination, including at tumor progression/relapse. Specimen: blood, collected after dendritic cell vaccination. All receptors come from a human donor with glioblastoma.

The CDR3 loop reads CASTLDRVSRGYTF. The CDR3 region has the DNA TGTGCCAGTACCCTGGACAGGGTGTCAAGAGGCTACACCTTC. The rearrangement joins TRBV19 to TRBJ1-2; 8 nucleotides agree with TRBD1. Germline V gives CDR1 LNHDA, CDR2 SQIVND (reference sequence). V was pared by 7 bases and J by 8 bases, with 12 bases of the junction left unmatched. The CDR3 sequence is 14 residues long. Variable domain in full (rest from reference TRBV19 and TRBJ1-2): DGGITQSPKYLFRKEGQNVTLSCEQNLNHDAMYWYRQDPGQGLRLIYYSQIVNDFQKGDIAEGYSVSREKKESFPLTVTSAQKNPTAFYLCASTLDRVSRGYTFGSGTRLTVV.

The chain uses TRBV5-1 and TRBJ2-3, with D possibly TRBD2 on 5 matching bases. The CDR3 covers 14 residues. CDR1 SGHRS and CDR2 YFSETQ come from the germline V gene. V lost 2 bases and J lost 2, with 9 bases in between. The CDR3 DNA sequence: TGCGCCAGCAGCTTACGGGGTAACACAGATACGCAGTATTTT. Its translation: CASSLRGNTDTQYF.

CDR3 in amino acids: CASSQEPGGVLQTGELFF. Written as DNA, the CDR3 is TGCGCCAGCAGCCAAGAACCGGGCGGGGTACTCCAGACCGGGGAGCTGTTTTTT. The V and J genes are TRBV4-1 and TRBJ2-2; possibly TRBD2 for D (6 bases). The CDR3 has 18 amino acids. Between the trimmed V and J ends, which lost 0 bases and 5 bases, there was a span of 19 bases. Germline-derived CDR1 and CDR2 are MGHRA and YSYEKL.

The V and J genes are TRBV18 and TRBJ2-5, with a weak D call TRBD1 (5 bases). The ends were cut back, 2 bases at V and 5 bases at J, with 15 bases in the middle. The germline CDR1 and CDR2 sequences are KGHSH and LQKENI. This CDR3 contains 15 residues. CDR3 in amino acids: CASSPTPQGGETQYF. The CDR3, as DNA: TGTGCCAGCTCACCAACACCGCAGGGTGGGGAGACCCAGTACTTC.

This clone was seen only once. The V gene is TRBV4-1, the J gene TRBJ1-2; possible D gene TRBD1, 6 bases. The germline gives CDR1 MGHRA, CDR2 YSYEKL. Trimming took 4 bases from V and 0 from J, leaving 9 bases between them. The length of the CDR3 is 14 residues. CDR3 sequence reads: CASSLTGTNYGYTF. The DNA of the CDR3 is TGCGCCAGCAGCCTTACAGGGACTAACTATGGCTACACCTTC.

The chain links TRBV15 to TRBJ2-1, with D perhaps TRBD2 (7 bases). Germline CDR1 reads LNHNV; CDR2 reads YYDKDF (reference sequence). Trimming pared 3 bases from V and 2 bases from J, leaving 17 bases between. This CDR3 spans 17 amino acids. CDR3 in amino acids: CATSSSSWGGAYNEQFF. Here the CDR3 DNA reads TGTGCCACCAGCAGTTCCTCATGGGGGGGCGCCTACAATGAGCAGTTCTTC.

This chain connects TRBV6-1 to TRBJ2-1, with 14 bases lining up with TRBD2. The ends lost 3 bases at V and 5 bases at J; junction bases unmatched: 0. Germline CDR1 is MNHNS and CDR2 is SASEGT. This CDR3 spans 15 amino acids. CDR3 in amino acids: CASSEGLAGDNEQFF. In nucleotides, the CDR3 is TGTGCCAGCAGTGAGGGACTAGCGGGAGACAATGAGCAGTTCTTC.

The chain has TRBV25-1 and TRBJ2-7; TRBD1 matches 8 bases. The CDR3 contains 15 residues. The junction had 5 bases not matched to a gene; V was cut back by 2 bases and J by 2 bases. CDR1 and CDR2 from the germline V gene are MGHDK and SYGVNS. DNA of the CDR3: TGTGCCAGCAGTGAACCAGGGACAGGCGCCTACGAGCAGTACTTC. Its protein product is CASSEPGTGAYEQYF.

The CDR3 protein is CASTPLRAVHYEQYF. The DNA for the CDR3 is TGTGCCAGCACACCGCTGCGGGCAGTCCACTACGAGCAGTACTTC. The chain recombines TRBV27 with TRBJ2-7; tentatively, D is TRBD2 (5 bases). V was shortened by 7 bases and J by 3 bases, with 19 bases between the two germline ends. The length of the CDR3 is 15 residues. Germline values: CDR1 MNHEY, CDR2 SMNVEV (reference sequence).

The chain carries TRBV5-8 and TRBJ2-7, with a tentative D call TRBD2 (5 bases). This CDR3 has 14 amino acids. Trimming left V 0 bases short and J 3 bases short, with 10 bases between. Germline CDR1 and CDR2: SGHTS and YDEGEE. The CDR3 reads CASSLGGSLYEQYF. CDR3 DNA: TGTGCCAGCAGCTTGGGAGGGAGCCTCTACGAGCAGTACTTC.

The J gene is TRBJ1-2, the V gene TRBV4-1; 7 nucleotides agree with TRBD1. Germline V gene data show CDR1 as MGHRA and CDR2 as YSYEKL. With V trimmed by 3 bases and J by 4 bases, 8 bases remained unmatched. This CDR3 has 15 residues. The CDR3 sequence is CASSHNTGDPYGYTF. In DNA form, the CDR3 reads TGCGCCAGCAGCCATAACACAGGGGATCCCTATGGCTACACCTTC.

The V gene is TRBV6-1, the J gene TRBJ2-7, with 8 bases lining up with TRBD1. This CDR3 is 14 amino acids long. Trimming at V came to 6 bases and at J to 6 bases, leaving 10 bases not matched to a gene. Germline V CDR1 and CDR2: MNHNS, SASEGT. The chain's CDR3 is CASRPDRVLLEQYF. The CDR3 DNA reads TGTGCCAGCAGACCGGACAGGGTCCTCCTCGAGCAGTACTTC.

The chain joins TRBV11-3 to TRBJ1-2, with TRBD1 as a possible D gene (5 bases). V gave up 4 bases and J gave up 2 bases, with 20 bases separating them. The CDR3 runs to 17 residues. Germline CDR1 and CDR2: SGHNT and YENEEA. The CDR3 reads CASSSTFWTEGNYGYTF. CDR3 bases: TGTGCCAGCAGCTCGACTTTTTGGACGGAGGGGAACTATGGCTACACCTTC.

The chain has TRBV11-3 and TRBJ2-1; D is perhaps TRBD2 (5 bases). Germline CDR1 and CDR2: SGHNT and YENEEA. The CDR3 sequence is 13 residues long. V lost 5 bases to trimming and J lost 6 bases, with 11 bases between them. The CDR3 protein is CASSQTRVNEQFF. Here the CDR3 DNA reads TGTGCCAGCAGCCAAACTAGAGTCAATGAGCAGTTCTTC. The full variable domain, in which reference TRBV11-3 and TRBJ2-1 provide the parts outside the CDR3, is EAGVVQSPRYKIIEKKQPVAFWCNPISGHNTLYWYLQNLGQGPELLIRYENEEAVDDSQLPKDRFSAERLKGVDSTLKIQPAELGDSAVYLCASSQTRVNEQFFGPGTRLTVL.

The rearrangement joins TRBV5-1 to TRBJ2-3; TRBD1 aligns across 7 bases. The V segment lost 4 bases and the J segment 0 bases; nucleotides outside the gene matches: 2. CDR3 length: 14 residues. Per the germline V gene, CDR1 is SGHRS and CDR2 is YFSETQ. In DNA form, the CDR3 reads TGCGCCAGCAGCCGGGACAGTAGCACAGATACGCAGTATTTT. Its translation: CASSRDSSTDTQYF.

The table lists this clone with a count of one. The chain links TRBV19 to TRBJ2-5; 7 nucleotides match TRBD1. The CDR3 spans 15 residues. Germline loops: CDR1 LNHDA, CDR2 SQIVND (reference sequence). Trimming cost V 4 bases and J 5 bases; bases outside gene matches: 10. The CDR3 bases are TGTGCCAGTAGTACCTTGGGACAGCCAAGGGAGACCCAGTACTTC. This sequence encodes CASSTLGQPRETQYF.

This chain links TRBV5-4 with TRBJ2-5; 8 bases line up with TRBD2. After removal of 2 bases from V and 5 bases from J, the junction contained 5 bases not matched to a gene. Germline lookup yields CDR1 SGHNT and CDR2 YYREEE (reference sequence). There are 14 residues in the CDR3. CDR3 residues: CASSFPGGRETQYF. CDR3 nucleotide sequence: TGTGCCAGCAGCTTTCCGGGGGGGCGGGAGACCCAGTACTTC. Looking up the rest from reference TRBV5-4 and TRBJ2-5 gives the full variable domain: ETGVTQSPTHLIKTRGQQVTLRCSSQSGHNTVSWYQQALGQGPQFIFQYYREEENGRGNFPPRFSGLQFPNYSSELNVNALELDDSALYLCASSFPGGRETQYFGPGTRLLVL.

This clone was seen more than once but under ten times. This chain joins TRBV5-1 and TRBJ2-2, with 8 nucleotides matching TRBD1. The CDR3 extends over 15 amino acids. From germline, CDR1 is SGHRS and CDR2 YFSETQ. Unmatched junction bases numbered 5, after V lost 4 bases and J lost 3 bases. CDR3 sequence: CASSPGQAYTGELFF. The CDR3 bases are TGCGCCAGCAGCCCGGGACAGGCGTACACCGGGGAGCTGTTTTTT.

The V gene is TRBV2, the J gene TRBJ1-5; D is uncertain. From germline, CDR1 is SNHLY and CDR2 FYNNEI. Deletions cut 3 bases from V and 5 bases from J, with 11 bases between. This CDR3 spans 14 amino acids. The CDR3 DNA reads TGTGCCAGCAGTGAGAGCGCTCTATATCAGCCCCAGCATTTT. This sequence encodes CASSESALYQPQHF.

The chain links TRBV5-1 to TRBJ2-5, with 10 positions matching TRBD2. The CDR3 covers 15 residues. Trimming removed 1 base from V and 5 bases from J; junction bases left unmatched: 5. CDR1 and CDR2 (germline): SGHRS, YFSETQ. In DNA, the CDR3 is TGCGCCAGCAGCTTGTCTAGCGGGGGCAGGGAGACCCAGTACTTC. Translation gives CASSLSSGGRETQYF.

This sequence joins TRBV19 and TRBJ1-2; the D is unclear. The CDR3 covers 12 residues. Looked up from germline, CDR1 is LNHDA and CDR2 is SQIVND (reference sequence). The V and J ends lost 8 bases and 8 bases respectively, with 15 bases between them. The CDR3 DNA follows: TGTGCCAGTCCTTCCCCCGCAGGAGGCTACACCTTC. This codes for CASPSPAGGYTF.

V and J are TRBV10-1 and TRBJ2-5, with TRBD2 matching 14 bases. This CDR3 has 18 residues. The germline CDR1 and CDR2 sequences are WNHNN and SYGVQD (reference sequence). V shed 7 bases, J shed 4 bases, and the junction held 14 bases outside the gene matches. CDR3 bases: TGCGCCAGCAACCAAAGGAGACTAGCGGGGGGGCGGTCAGAGACCCAGTACTTC. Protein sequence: CASNQRRLAGGRSETQYF.

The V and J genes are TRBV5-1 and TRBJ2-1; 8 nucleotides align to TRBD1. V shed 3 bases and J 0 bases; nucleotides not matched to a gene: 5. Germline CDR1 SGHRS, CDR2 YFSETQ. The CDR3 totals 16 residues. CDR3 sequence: CASSSQGASSYNEQFF. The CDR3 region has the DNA TGCGCCAGCAGCTCCCAGGGGGCGAGCTCCTACAATGAGCAGTTCTTC.

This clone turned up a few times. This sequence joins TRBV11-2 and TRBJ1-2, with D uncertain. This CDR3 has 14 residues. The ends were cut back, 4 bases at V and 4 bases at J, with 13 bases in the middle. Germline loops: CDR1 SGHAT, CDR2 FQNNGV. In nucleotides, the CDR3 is TGTGCCAGCAGCTCCCCCCGGGGTGGCTATGGCTACACCTTC. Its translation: CASSSPRGGYGYTF.

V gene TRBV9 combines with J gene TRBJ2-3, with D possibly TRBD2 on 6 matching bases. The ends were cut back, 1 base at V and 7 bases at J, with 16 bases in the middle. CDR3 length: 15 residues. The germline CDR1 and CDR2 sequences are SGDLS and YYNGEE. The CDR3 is CASSVYGTPSNTQYF. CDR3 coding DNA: TGTGCCAGCAGCGTATATGGGACTCCGTCCAATACGCAGTATTTT.

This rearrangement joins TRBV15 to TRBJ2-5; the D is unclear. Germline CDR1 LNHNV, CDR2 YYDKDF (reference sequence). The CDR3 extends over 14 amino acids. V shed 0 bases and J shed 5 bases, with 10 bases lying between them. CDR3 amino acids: CATSRDLATETQYF. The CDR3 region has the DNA TGTGCCACCAGCAGAGATCTGGCAACGGAGACCCAGTACTTC. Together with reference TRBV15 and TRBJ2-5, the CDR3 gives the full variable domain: DAMVIQNPRYQVTQFGKPVTLSCSQTLNHNVMYWYQQKSSQAPKLLFHYYDKDFNNEADTPDNFQSRRPNTSFCFLDIRSPGLGDTAMYLCATSRDLATETQYFGPGTRLLVL.

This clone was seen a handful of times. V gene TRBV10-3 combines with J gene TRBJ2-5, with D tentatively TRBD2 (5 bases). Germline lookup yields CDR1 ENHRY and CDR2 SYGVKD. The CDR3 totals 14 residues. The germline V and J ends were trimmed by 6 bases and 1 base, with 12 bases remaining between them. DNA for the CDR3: TGTGCCATCAGCCCTGGACTCGCCCAAGAGACCCAGTACTTC. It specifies CAISPGLAQETQYF.

In DNA, the CDR3 is TGTGCCAGCAGCGTAGTGCCTAGCGCTTACAATGAGCAGTTCTTC. It specifies CASSVVPSAYNEQFF. The chain has TRBV9 and TRBJ2-1; D is perhaps TRBD2 (6 bases). The CDR3 is 15 residues long. V was cut by 0 bases and J by 4 bases, with 11 bases left in between. Per germline, CDR1 SGDLS and CDR2 YYNGEE.

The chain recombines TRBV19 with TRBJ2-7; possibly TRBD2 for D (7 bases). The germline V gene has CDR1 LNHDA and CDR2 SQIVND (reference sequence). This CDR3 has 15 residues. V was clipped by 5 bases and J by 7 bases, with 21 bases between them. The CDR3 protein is CASSPWGRESGEQYF. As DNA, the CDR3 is TGTGCCAGTAGTCCCTGGGGGCGGGAGTCGGGTGAGCAGTACTTC.